The 26 T cell receptor beta chains reported below all come from one sample, sequenced in a study of post-analysis software for immune sequencing data. Study-level findings and limits: Higher frequency in patients than in controls was seen for about five TRBV segments, with TRBV5-6, TRBV5-1 and TRBV20-1 among them.

Their cognate antigens are unknown. Tagging with unique molecular identifiers was a feature of the TCR beta cDNA libraries. TCRdb passed the PCR reads through MiXCR, listing each CDR3 protein once. The sample yields approximately 690,000 distinct CDR3 sequences, 55% to 60% seen once. Specimen: blood. The receptors shown here come from a girl under 10 years old with multiple sclerosis.

This clonotype was seen a few times. The chain joins TRBV2 to TRBJ1-1, with a tentative D call TRBD1 (5 bases). V lost 6 bases, J lost 3 bases, and 17 bases lay in between. This CDR3 comprises 15 residues. The germline gives CDR1 SNHLY, CDR2 FYNNEI. The chain's CDR3 is CASRTRQRMDTEAFF. The CDR3 DNA follows: TGTGCCAGCAGGACCCGACAGCGGATGGACACTGAAGCTTTCTTT.

This chain connects TRBV11-2 to TRBJ2-1, with 14 bases fitting TRBD2. This CDR3 is 18 amino acids long. Germline CDR1 is SGHAT and CDR2 is FQNNGV. V lost 4 bases and J lost 0; bases outside the gene matches: 5. The CDR3 region is CASSSRTSGGSSYNEQFF. The CDR3 DNA reads as TGTGCCAGCAGCTCCCGGACTAGCGGGGGGAGCTCCTACAATGAGCAGTTCTTC. The full variable domain, completed using reference TRBV11-2 and TRBJ2-1, is EAGVAQSPRYKIIEKRQSVAFWCNPISGHATLYWYQQILGQGPKLLIQFQNNGVVDDSQLPKDRFSAERLKGVDSTLKIQPAKLEDSAVYLCASSSRTSGGSSYNEQFFGPGTRLTVL.

This chain uses TRBV3-1 with TRBJ2-5; 7 positions agree with TRBD2. There are 14 residues in the CDR3. Losses at the gene ends were 5 bases for V and 11 bases for J; bases not matched to a gene: 14. Germline loops: CDR1 LGHDT, CDR2 YNNKEL (reference sequence). DNA for the CDR3: TGTGCCAGCAGCGCAAGATCCAGAGGGCGGGAGCAGTACTTC. Protein: CASSARSRGREQYF.

The genes are TRBV12-3 or TRBV12-4 and TRBJ2-7, with 11 bases that match TRBD2. Trimming took 5 bases from V and 4 from J; bases not matched to a gene: 7. This CDR3 is built from 15 residues. The CDR3 sequence is CASSPKLAGVYEQYF. As DNA, the CDR3 is TGTGCCAGCAGTCCAAAACTAGCGGGAGTTTACGAGCAGTACTTC.

In this sample, this clonotype turned up once. This sequence joins TRBV6-9 and TRBJ1-4; D is uncertain. The CDR3 runs 15 residues. V was pared by 4 bases and J by 6 bases, with 15 bases between. From germline, CDR1 is MNHGY and CDR2 SVAAGI. CDR3 in DNA: TGTGCCAGCAGTTCTGCCTCGCGGAGGGATGAAAAACTGTTTTTT. Protein: CASSSASRRDEKLFF.

The sample holds a few counts of this clonotype. The chain is built from TRBV20-1 and TRBJ2-1, with 11 bases fitting TRBD2. The germline gives CDR1 DFQATT, CDR2 SNEGSKA (reference sequence). The CDR3 contains 16 residues. Losses at the gene ends were 0 bases for V and 4 bases for J; bases not matched to a gene: 5. CDR3 in amino acids: CSAREVAGGRYNEQFF. For the CDR3, the DNA is TGCAGTGCTAGAGAGGTAGCGGGAGGGCGATACAATGAGCAGTTCTTC.

The V call is TRBV7-9, the J call TRBJ2-1; D gene unclear. Germline CDR1 SEHNR, CDR2 FQNEAQ (reference sequence). The CDR3 runs to 15 residues. V lost 5 bases and J lost 1, with 12 bases in between. In DNA form, the CDR3 reads TGTGCCAGCAGCCTTCCTAGTGAATCCTACAATGAGCAGTTCTTC. Encoded protein: CASSLPSESYNEQFF.

The V call is TRBV29-1, the J call TRBJ1-2; tentative D call: TRBD1 (5 bases). CDR1 and CDR2 (germline): SQVTM, ANQGSEA. The ends were cut back, 6 bases at V and 5 bases at J, with 16 bases in the middle. The length of the CDR3 is 13 residues. CDR3 residues: CSVIQGREYGYTF. CDR3 coding DNA: TGCAGCGTGATTCAGGGAAGGGAATATGGCTACACCTTC.

This clonotype turned up a few times. This rearrangement joins TRBV7-9 to TRBJ1-2, with D perhaps matching TRBD1 (5 bases). V lost 1 base and J 5 bases, leaving 11 bases between the germline ends. This CDR3 spans 14 amino acids. Looked up from germline, CDR1 is SEHNR and CDR2 is FQNEAQ (reference sequence). CDR3 residues: CASSLGGGSYGYTF. Written as DNA, the CDR3 is TGTGCCAGCAGCTTAGGCGGGGGATCTTATGGCTACACCTTC.

The chain joins TRBV29-1 to TRBJ1-2; D ambiguous. Trimming shortened V by 4 bases and J by 4 bases, and 16 bases separated the two germline ends. This CDR3 is built from 14 residues. From germline, CDR1 is SQVTM and CDR2 ANQGSEA. CDR3 sequence: CSVVHGPRPYGYTF. The CDR3 nucleotides are TGCAGCGTTGTTCATGGGCCCCGGCCCTATGGCTACACCTTC.

J is TRBJ1-2 and V is TRBV20-1, with D maybe TRBD1 (5 bases). CDR1 is DFQATT, CDR2 SNEGSKA, per germline (reference sequence). Trimming cost V 8 bases and J 8 bases, with 18 bases left between them. CDR3 length: 12 amino acids. CDR3 sequence (DNA): TGCAGTTGCCGTAGGCAGGGAAACGGCTACACCTTC. It codes for CSCRRQGNGYTF.

V and J are TRBV4-1 and TRBJ2-1; TRBD2 agrees at 15 bases. Unmatched junction bases numbered 12, after V lost 2 bases and J lost 7 bases. CDR3 size: 19 residues. Germline V CDR1 and CDR2: MGHRA, YSYEKL. CDR3 nucleotide sequence: TGCGCCAGCAGCCAATTCCTGGCTCCCGGGACTAGCGGGAGGAATGAGCAGTTCTTC. It yields the protein CASSQFLAPGTSGRNEQFF.

As to this clonotype: A junction end diverges from the germline sequence, so it may reflect a read error. This chain connects TRBV12-3 or TRBV12-4 to TRBJ2-3; D uncertain. The CDR3 consists of 12 residues. CDR3 protein: CASSSNTDTEYF. CDR3 sequence (DNA): TGTGCCAGCAGTTCCAACACAGATACGGAGTATTTT.

V is TRBV12-3 or TRBV12-4 and J is TRBJ2-2; D is unresolved. CDR3 length: 12 residues. V was clipped by 1 base and J by 10 bases, with 7 bases between them. CDR3 loop: CASSLGGMELFF. The CDR3, as DNA: TGTGCCAGCAGTTTAGGGGGAATGGAGCTGTTTTTT.

The J gene is TRBJ2-7, the V gene TRBV5-5; no definite D call. The CDR3 covers 13 residues. V gave up 0 bases and J gave up 3 bases, with 7 bases separating them. Per germline, CDR1 SGHKS and CDR2 YYEKEE (reference sequence). This CDR3 reads CASSLVPDYEQYF. CDR3 nucleotides: TGTGCCAGCAGCTTGGTCCCAGACTACGAGCAGTACTTC.

This chain joins TRBV20-1 and TRBJ2-1; 9 bases align to TRBD1. V was pared by 3 bases and J by 6 bases, with 9 bases of the junction left unmatched. This CDR3 has 15 residues. CDR1 and CDR2 (germline): DFQATT, SNEGSKA (reference sequence). CDR3 sequence: CSARTGTGRANEQFF. DNA of the CDR3: TGCAGTGCTAGGACCGGGACAGGGAGGGCCAATGAGCAGTTCTTC.

The sample holds a few counts of this clonotype. This CDR3 is CASSQQGRDEQFF. The CDR3 DNA reads TGTGCCAGCAGTCAACAGGGGCGGGATGAGCAGTTCTTC. This chain connects TRBV6-6 to TRBJ2-1, with TRBD1 matching 7 bases. This CDR3 contains 13 residues. Trimming removed 5 bases from V and 8 bases from J; junction bases left unmatched: 6. The germline V gene has CDR1 MNHNY and CDR2 SVGAGI (reference sequence).

This clonotype was counted once. The junction departs from the called germline gene at one end, perhaps through a read error. The rearrangement joins TRBV5-5 to TRBJ2-3; D may be TRBD1 (6 bases). The CDR3 sequence is 15 residues long. Per germline, CDR1 SGHKS and CDR2 YYEKEE (reference sequence). The CDR3 region is CASSEGVILRDTRYF. In DNA, the CDR3 is TGTGCCAGCAGCGAGGGGGTGATCCTCAGGGATACGCGGTATTTT.

This chain connects TRBV5-1 to TRBJ1-2, with 7 nucleotides matching TRBD1. Losses at the gene ends were 4 bases for V and 2 bases for J; bases not matched to a gene: 5. The CDR3 is made up of 14 amino acids. Germline values: CDR1 SGHRS, CDR2 YFSETQ. CDR3 nucleotide sequence: TGCGCCAGCAGCCTAACGACAGGGAACTATGGCTACACCTTC. Its translation is CASSLTTGNYGYTF.

This clonotype was found a few times. Relative to the germline gene, one junction end is altered; a read error may explain this. This chain uses TRBV20-1 with TRBJ1-5; D uncertain. Looked up from germline, CDR1 is DFQATT and CDR2 is SNEGSKA (reference sequence). The CDR3 has 13 residues. Here the CDR3 DNA reads TGCGGTGCTGAAGGAGGTGGCAATCAGCCCCAGCATTTT. This codes for CGAEGGGNQPQHF.

The chain recombines TRBV7-2 with TRBJ2-5; no reliable D call. The J call may be mistaken, given a closer DNA end match to TRBJ2-7. Germline V gives CDR1 SGHTA, CDR2 FQGNSA. The CDR3 is 12 amino acids. CDR3: CASSLQVYEQYF. The CDR3 nucleotides read TGTGCCAGCAGCCTTCAGGTATACGAGCAGTACTTC.

The V and J genes are TRBV28 and TRBJ2-7; a possible D gene is TRBD2 (5 bases). The CDR3 length is 16 residues. Germline V gene lookup returns CDR1 MDHEN and CDR2 SYDVKM. V gave up 5 bases and J gave up 1 base, with 18 bases separating them. The CDR3: CASSVDCSSYSYEQYF. CDR3 in DNA: TGTGCCAGCAGTGTGGACTGTTCCTCCTATTCCTACGAGCAGTACTTC.

The CDR3: CATSRYGRGESIYNEQFF. CDR3 nucleotides: TGTGCCACCAGCAGATACGGGCGGGGGGAGAGTATCTACAATGAGCAGTTCTTC. The genes are TRBV15 and TRBJ2-1; 8 bases are shared with TRBD2. The germline V gene encodes CDR1 LNHNV and CDR2 YYDKDF (reference sequence). The CDR3 runs to 18 residues. J gave up 3 bases and V 2 bases, and 12 bases lay outside the gene matches. Full variable domain (outside the CDR3, taken from reference TRBV15 and TRBJ2-1): DAMVIQNPRYQVTQFGKPVTLSCSQTLNHNVMYWYQQKSSQAPKLLFHYYDKDFNNEADTPDNFQSRRPNTSFCFLDIRSPGLGDTAMYLCATSRYGRGESIYNEQFFGPGTRLTVL.

J is TRBJ1-1 and V is TRBV7-9; maybe TRBD1 (5 bases). There are 15 residues in the CDR3. V was cut by 6 bases and J by 5 bases, with 19 bases left in between. CDR1 is SEHNR, CDR2 FQNEAQ, per germline (reference sequence). CDR3 sequence reads: CASSPAAGRRTEAFF. CDR3 in DNA: TGTGCCAGCAGTCCGGCGGCAGGGAGAAGGACTGAAGCTTTCTTT.

This clonotype was counted between two and nine times. V and J are TRBV5-1 and TRBJ2-7; D is unresolved. V was pared by 0 bases and J by 5 bases, with 9 bases between. CDR1 and CDR2 from the germline V gene are SGHRS and YFSETQ. This CDR3 contains 13 residues. CDR3 amino acids: CASSLDRLDEQYF. CDR3 DNA sequence: TGCGCCAGCAGCTTGGACCGCTTGGACGAGCAGTACTTC.

This chain connects TRBV3-1 to TRBJ1-4, with no clear D. Trimming took off 8 bases at V and 1 base at J, with 11 bases between the two ends. Germline V gene sequence: CDR1 LGHDT, CDR2 YNNKEL (reference sequence). CDR3 length equals 14 residues. CDR3 bases: TGTGCCAGCGGTTCAGGCTTAACTAATGAAAAACTGTTTTTT. It is translated as CASGSGLTNEKLFF. The full variable domain, completed using reference TRBV3-1 and TRBJ1-4, is DTAVSQTPKYLVTQMGNDKSIKCEQNLGHDTMYWYKQDSKKFLKIMFSYNNKELIINETVPNRFSPKSPDKAHLNLHINSLELGDSAVYFCASGSGLTNEKLFFGSGTQLSVL.